A selection of T cell receptor beta chains follows, all from one sample in a study of T cell responses to AZD1222 COVID-19 vaccine. Method: immunoSEQ multiplex PCR; TCRdb's copy keeps in-frame clones and lacks some. The sample yields more than 110,000 clones, about 91% seen once. Sequencing used peripheral blood, obtained 28 days after the second AZD1222 dose. All receptors come from an adult who received the AZD1222 COVID-19 vaccine. Both conserved end residues are part of each CDR3. The D gene is left open where the match is weak. Only some rows state a clone size, as once, few, many or a class for expanded clones.

TRBV19	TRBJ2-1	NA	NA	CASSTTGTPLGGQFF	TGTGCCAGTAGTACGACCGGGACCCCACTAGGTGGGCAGTTCTTC
TRBV29-1	TRBJ2-1	once	NA	CSVVMVSSYNEQFF	TGCAGCGTTGTTATGGTAAGCTCCTACAATGAGCAGTTCTTC
TRBV4-2	TRBJ2-3	few	NA	CASSQEGPERPTDTQYF	TGTGCCAGCAGCCAAGAAGGGCCGGAGCGACCTACAGATACGCAGTATTTT
TRBV28	TRBJ1-4	once	NA	CASSLDPSTNEKLFF	TGTGCCAGCAGTTTAGATCCTTCAACTAATGAAAAACTGTTTTTT
TRBV30	TRBJ1-5	NA	NA	CAWSDSFGRPQHF	TGTGCCTGGAGCGACAGTTTTGGAAGGCCCCAGCATTTT
TRBV7-9	TRBJ1-1	once	NA	CASSQDSNTEAFF	TGTGCCAGCAGCCAGGACAGCAACACTGAAGCTTTCTTT
TRBV2	TRBJ1-3	NA	NA	CASSEAAGNSGNTIYF	TGTGCCAGCAGTGAAGCTGCGGGGAACTCTGGAAACACCATATATTTT
TRBV25-1	TRBJ1-6	NA	NA	CASSEFGQGSSYNSPLHF	TGTGCCAGCAGTGAATTCGGACAAGGGAGCTCCTATAATTCACCCCTCCACTTT
TRBV18	TRBJ1-1	NA	NA	CASSHDRFNTEAFF	TGTGCCAGCTCTCACGACAGATTCAACACTGAAGCTTTCTTT
TRBV6-5	TRBJ2-3	once	NA	CASSYSRRPSTDTQYF	TGTGCCAGCAGTTACTCACGGCGGCCTAGCACAGATACGCAGTATTTT
TRBV7-3	TRBJ2-7	NA	TRBD2	CASSSPGGLGSEQYF	TGTGCCAGCAGCTCCCCGGGGGGTTTGGGGAGCGAGCAGTACTTC
TRBV6-2/TRBV6-3	TRBJ2-7	NA	NA	CASSPVGVHEQYF	TGTGCCAGCAGCCCAGTGGGGGTCCACGAGCAGTACTTC
TRBV6-2/TRBV6-3	TRBJ2-1	once	NA	CASSYSLVYNEQFF	TGTGCCAGCAGTTACTCCCTAGTCTACAATGAGCAGTTCTTC
TRBV18	TRBJ2-2	NA	NA	CASSPPFGLSTGELFF	TGTGCCAGCTCACCACCGTTCGGGTTGTCCACCGGGGAGCTGTTTTTT
TRBV10-2	TRBJ2-7	NA	NA	CASSEGRAYEQYF	TGCGCCAGCAGTGAGGGAAGGGCCTACGAGCAGTACTTC
TRBV7-8	TRBJ1-4	NA	TRBD1	CASSLQGAGEKLFF	TGTGCCAGCAGCTTACAGGGGGCGGGTGAAAAACTGTTTTTT
TRBV7-9	TRBJ2-5	once	NA	CASSFVPGIQETQYF	TGTGCCAGCAGCTTCGTACCAGGGATTCAAGAGACCCAGTACTTC
TRBV5-1	TRBJ1-5	NA	NA	CASSLAGGGNQPQHF	TGCGCCAGCAGCTTGGCGGGGGGCGGCAATCAGCCCCAGCATTTT
TRBV28	TRBJ2-7	NA	TRBD1	CASRRDRSSYEQYF	TGTGCCAGCAGAAGGGACAGGAGCTCCTACGAGCAGTACTTC
TRBV19	TRBJ2-6	NA	NA	CASSRIDSGANVLTF	TGTGCCAGTAGCCGCATTGACTCTGGGGCCAACGTCCTGACTTTC
TRBV27	TRBJ2-7	NA	TRBD2	CASSTKTSGSSYEQYF	TGTGCCAGCAGTACCAAAACTAGCGGGAGTTCCTACGAGCAGTACTTC
TRBV18	TRBJ2-5	NA	TRBD1	CASSSGTGGQETQYF	TGTGCCAGCTCATCCGGGACAGGGGGTCAAGAGACCCAGTACTTC
TRBV7-3	TRBJ2-1	NA	TRBD2	CASSLQETSRYNEQFF	TGTGCCAGCAGCCTTCAGGAGACTAGCAGATACAATGAGCAGTTCTTC
TRBV29-1	TRBJ2-3	once	NA	CSGGGGSGTDTQYF	TGCAGTGGAGGGGGAGGGAGTGGCACAGATACGCAGTATTTT
TRBV10-3	TRBJ1-2	NA	NA	CAISETYGYTF	TGTGCCATCAGTGAGACCTATGGCTACACCTTC
TRBV12-3/TRBV12-4	TRBJ1-5	NA	NA	CASGAIQPQHF	TGTGCCAGCGGTGCTATTCAGCCCCAGCATTTT
TRBV19	TRBJ2-1	NA	NA	CASSISRDEQFF	TGTGCCAGTAGTATATCCCGGGATGAGCAGTTCTTC
TRBV18	TRBJ1-5	NA	NA	CASSPRHDVLPQHF	TGTGCCAGCTCACCACGGCACGACGTGTTGCCCCAGCATTTT
TRBV2	TRBJ1-2	NA	NA	CASSEARGYGYTF	TGTGCCAGCAGTGAAGCGCGGGGATATGGCTACACCTTC
TRBV6-2/TRBV6-3	TRBJ1-6	NA	NA	CASSYPVGGLSSYNSPLHF	TGTGCCAGCAGTTACCCCGTGGGAGGCCTGAGCTCCTATAATTCACCCCTCCACTTT
TRBV28	TRBJ1-5	NA	NA	CASSERRYNQPQHF	TGTGCCAGCAGCGAGAGACGGTACAATCAGCCCCAGCATTTT
TRBV6-4	TRBJ2-7	NA	TRBD1	CASSEADRVSYEQYF	TGTGCCAGCAGTGAGGCGGACAGGGTTTCTTACGAGCAGTACTTC
TRBV15	TRBJ2-2	NA	NA	CATSMRTTVPGELFF	TGTGCCACCAGCATGCGGACCACAGTCCCCGGGGAGCTGTTTTTT
TRBV28	TRBJ1-5	NA	NA	CASSPHGGISPQHF	TGTGCCAGCAGCCCACATGGGGGGATCAGCCCCCAGCATTTT
TRBV6-2/TRBV6-3	TRBJ2-1	NA	TRBD2	CASSHSRGLASEFF	TGTGCCAGCAGCCACAGCCGGGGACTAGCTAGCGAGTTCTTC
TRBV14	TRBJ2-7	NA	NA	CASSHGPEQYF	TGTGCCAGCAGCCATGGACCCGAGCAGTACTTC
TRBV5-4	TRBJ2-2	NA	NA	CASSLGTLPGELFF	TGTGCCAGCAGCCTGGGGACATTGCCCGGGGAGCTGTTTTTT
TRBV4-1	TRBJ2-3	NA	TRBD1	CASSRGAGGRDTQYF	TGCGCCAGCAGCCGAGGGGCAGGGGGAAGAGATACGCAGTATTTT
TRBV25-1	TRBJ2-7	NA	TRBD1	CASSGRTGPYEQYF	TGTGCCAGCAGTGGGAGGACAGGGCCCTACGAGCAGTACTTC
TRBV28	TRBJ2-3	NA	NA	CASSPYRTLTDTQYF	TGTGCCAGCAGTCCCTACAGGACCCTCACAGATACGCAGTATTTT
TRBV14	TRBJ2-1	once	TRBD2	CASSPGLAGGYYNEQFF	TGTGCCAGCAGCCCCGGACTAGCGGGAGGCTATTACAATGAGCAGTTCTTC
TRBV6-5	TRBJ1-6	NA	NA	CASSYSTRNSPLHF	TGTGCCAGCAGTTACTCGACTAGGAATTCACCCCTCCACTTT